This TCR beta chain was recovered during a study of T cells in localized non-small cell lung cancer. Repertoires were generated with immunoSEQ multiplex PCR, while TCRdb's copy carries only in-frame clones and drops some. The table lists approximately 47,000 clones, around 83% of them singletons, with 2% to 2.5% in the top ten. Study observations and caveats: Since sequencing was restricted to only one region of the tumor, intratumor heterogeneity remains a possibility. Longer overall survival accompanied higher blood T cell density.

In the case of this clone: Its antigen is still unknown.

The sequencing here drew on PBMCs, taken before any cancer treatment. This sequence was found in a man between 35 and 75 years old with stage II lung adenocarcinoma.

The CDR3 loop is CAWIGRSNDKSSGNTIYF. The CDR3 DNA reads TGTGCCTGGATCGGTCGGTCCAATGACAAAAGCTCTGGAAACACCATATATTTT. The rearrangement links TRBV30 to TRBJ1-3; D call uncertain. Trimming left V 4 bases short and J 0 bases short, with 22 bases between. There are 18 residues in the CDR3. Germline CDR1 GTSNPN, CDR2 SVGIG (reference sequence).